A single sample gave rise to the 9 T cell receptor beta chains below, sequenced in a study of blood T cell repertoires in COVID-19. Here immunoSEQ multiplex PCR was the method, and the copy in TCRdb shows in-frame clones only, minus some. The data hold over 200,000 clones, with about 86% observed a single time. The material sequenced was peripheral blood. All receptors derive from a man between 35 and 55 years old with active or convalescent COVID-19.

The V call is TRBV29-1, the J call TRBJ2-5; D may be TRBD1 (6 bases). The CDR3 is 14 amino acids. V lost 0 bases to trimming and J lost 4 bases, with 12 bases between them. Germline-derived CDR1 and CDR2 are SQVTM and ANQGSEA. The DNA of the CDR3 is TGCAGCGTTGAAGAGCAACAGGGAAGAGAGACCCAGTACTTC. This codes for CSVEEQQGRETQYF.

This chain joins TRBV2 and TRBJ2-1; 7 positions agree with TRBD1. Trimming took 6 bases from V and 10 from J; bases not matched to a gene: 12. Germline V CDR1 and CDR2: SNHLY, FYNNEI. The CDR3 totals 14 residues. The CDR3 here is CASSGQASVGEQFF. The DNA of the CDR3 is TGTGCCAGCAGCGGACAGGCTTCGGTTGGGGAGCAGTTCTTC. Combining the CDR3 with reference TRBV2 and TRBJ2-1 gives the whole variable domain EPEVTQTPSHQVTQMGQEVILRCVPISNHLYFYWYRQILGQKVEFLVSFYNNEISEKSEIFDDQFSVERPDGSNFTLKIRSTKLEDSAMYFCASSGQASVGEQFFGPGTRLTVL.

This clone was observed a single time. The chain recombines TRBV5-4 with TRBJ2-1, with 8 bases identical to TRBD1. From germline, CDR1 is SGHNT and CDR2 YYREEE (reference sequence). This CDR3 contains 14 residues. The trim removed 4 bases at V and 4 bases at J, leaving 4 bases unmatched. The CDR3 sequence is CASSGRDRYNEQFF. In DNA, the CDR3 is TGTGCCAGCAGCGGCCGGGACAGGTACAATGAGCAGTTCTTC.

The sample holds one count of this clone. This chain connects TRBV11-3 to TRBJ2-1, with 10 bases matching TRBD1. Germline V gives CDR1 SGHNT, CDR2 YENEEA. The ends lost 2 bases at V and 7 bases at J; junction bases unmatched: 5. The CDR3 sequence is 15 residues long. In DNA form, the CDR3 reads TGTGCCAGCAGCTTAACCGGGACAGGGGTGAATGAGCAGTTCTTC. Its translation: CASSLTGTGVNEQFF. Full variable domain (rest looked up from reference TRBV11-3 and TRBJ2-1): EAGVVQSPRYKIIEKKQPVAFWCNPISGHNTLYWYLQNLGQGPELLIRYENEEAVDDSQLPKDRFSAERLKGVDSTLKIQPAELGDSAVYLCASSLTGTGVNEQFFGPGTRLTVL.

The chain has TRBV6-6 and TRBJ2-7, with D perhaps matching TRBD1 (5 bases). V lost 2 bases to trimming and J lost 0 bases, with 8 bases between them. Germline values: CDR1 MNHNY, CDR2 SVGAGI (reference sequence). The CDR3 spans 14 residues. CDR3 region: CASSYRGGSYEQYF. CDR3 bases: TGTGCCAGCAGTTACAGGGGCGGCTCCTACGAGCAGTACTTC.

The chain recombines TRBV28 with TRBJ2-1, with 7 bases lining up with TRBD1. The ends lost 8 bases at V and 9 bases at J; junction bases unmatched: 10. CDR3 size: 13 residues. Germline V CDR1 and CDR2: MDHEN, SYDVKM. CDR3 bases: TGTGCCAGCCGTCAAGGGTCAGGGGGTGAGCAGTTCTTC. The encoded protein is CASRQGSGGEQFF.

The rearrangement uses TRBV18 and TRBJ2-5, with 7 bases matching TRBD1. The length of the CDR3 is 15 residues. CDR1 and CDR2 (germline): KGHSH, LQKENI. The V gene end was trimmed by 5 bases and the J gene end by 5 bases; junction bases not matched to a gene: 11. CDR3 DNA: TGTGCCAGCTCAGCTTCCGGACAGGTCGGTGAGACCCAGTACTTC. This translates into CASSASGQVGETQYF.

V usage is TRBV2 and J usage is TRBJ2-2; D not certain. Germline V gene lookup returns CDR1 SNHLY and CDR2 FYNNEI. V lost 7 bases to trimming and J lost 7 bases, with 16 bases between them. The CDR3 sequence is 14 residues long. CDR3 coding DNA: TGTGCCAGCATCCCCCTCGCGTTGAGCGGGGAGCTGTTTTTT. This gives the protein CASIPLALSGELFF.

This clone was counted a few times. The V call is TRBV6-5, the J call TRBJ1-5; tentatively, D is TRBD1 (5 bases). V was clipped by 7 bases and J by 2 bases, with 9 bases between them. The CDR3 loop spans 13 amino acids. CDR1 and CDR2 from the germline V gene are MNHEY and SVGAGI. CDR3 protein: CASKKQGNQPQHF. In DNA, the CDR3 is TGTGCCAGCAAGAAACAGGGCAATCAGCCCCAGCATTTT.